The next 20 T cell receptor beta chains were all read from a single sample in a study of radiation and T cells in renal cell carcinoma. Generated by immunoSEQ multiplex PCR, the TCRdb table keeps only in-frame clones and is missing some. Found here are approximately 45,000 clones, approximately 80% of them singletons; the top ten hold 30% to 35%. The time point is: baseline pretreatment blood. Described treatment: 15 Gy SBRT to primary tumor, nephrectomy 4 weeks later. The specimen was blood, collected from a patient whose treatment included radiotherapy and nephrectomy. The receptors were sampled from a woman in her sixties or seventies with renal cell carcinoma.

CDR3 loop: CASSVVATDTQYF. The DNA for the CDR3 is TGTGCCAGCAGCGTAGTGGCGACAGATACGCAGTATTTT. V is TRBV9 and J is TRBJ2-3; no clear D gene. Trimming removed 0 bases from V and 3 bases from J, with 5 bases in between. Per germline, CDR1 SGDLS and CDR2 YYNGEE. The CDR3 consists of 13 residues.

The rearrangement links TRBV19 to TRBJ2-2; D gene ambiguous. CDR3 length equals 13 residues. Trimming removed 7 bases from V and 2 bases from J, with 8 bases in between. The germline V gene has CDR1 LNHDA and CDR2 SQIVND (reference sequence). Here the CDR3 reads CASTRRNTGELFF. CDR3 sequence (DNA): TGTGCCAGTACCAGGCGCAACACCGGGGAGCTGTTTTTT.

This chain uses TRBV7-2 with TRBJ2-3; a possible D gene is TRBD2 (6 bases). Looked up from germline, CDR1 is SGHTA and CDR2 is FQGNSA. The CDR3 sequence is 16 residues long. Trimming took off 5 bases at V and 5 bases at J, with 20 bases between the two ends. CDR3 protein: CASSASAAAGEDTQYF. DNA of the CDR3: TGTGCCAGCAGCGCTAGCGCAGCCGCCGGCGAAGATACGCAGTATTTT.

Only a few counts were recorded for this clone. V and J are TRBV5-4 and TRBJ1-2, with D hard to call. This CDR3 spans 14 amino acids. Per the germline V gene, CDR1 is SGHNT and CDR2 is YYREEE (reference sequence). V was trimmed by 0 bases and J by 2 bases, leaving 8 bases between them. The CDR3 spells CASSLDSQNYGYTF. The CDR3 DNA sequence: TGTGCCAGCAGCTTGGACAGCCAGAACTATGGCTACACCTTC.

V usage is TRBV6-6 and J usage is TRBJ1-1; D not resolved. The germline gives CDR1 MNHNY, CDR2 SVGAGI (reference sequence). The germline V and J ends were trimmed by 0 bases and 1 base, with 12 bases remaining between them. The CDR3 has 16 residues. Written as DNA, the CDR3 is TGTGCCAGCAGTTACTCAATGACGGTGACGAACACTGAAGCTTTCTTT. It specifies CASSYSMTVTNTEAFF.

This rearrangement joins TRBV28 to TRBJ1-1; tentatively, D is TRBD1 (6 bases). Trimming shortened V by 1 base and J by 3 bases, and 12 bases separated the two germline ends. CDR1 MDHEN and CDR2 SYDVKM come from the germline V gene. This CDR3 comprises 15 residues. CDR3 nucleotides: TGTGCCAGCAGTTTATCAGGGGTCGGAGACACTGAAGCTTTCTTT. This encodes CASSLSGVGDTEAFF.

This clone came up once. This chain connects TRBV7-3 to TRBJ2-2; 7 positions match TRBD1. The CDR3 totals 14 residues. Germline CDR1 SGHTA, CDR2 FQGTGA. The junction had 3 bases not matched to a gene; V was cut back by 8 bases and J by 0 bases. The CDR3 reads CASGTDSNTGELFF. The CDR3 coding sequence is TGTGCCAGCGGGACAGACTCGAACACCGGGGAGCTGTTTTTT.

V is TRBV5-4 and J is TRBJ2-3; 7 nucleotides match TRBD1. V shed 4 bases and J 4 bases; nucleotides not matched to a gene: 6. There are 14 residues in the CDR3. CDR1 is SGHNT, CDR2 YYREEE, per germline (reference sequence). The DNA of the CDR3 is TGTGCCAGCAGCACGGGGCAGGGGGCAGATACGCAGTATTTT. This encodes CASSTGQGADTQYF.

The chain links TRBV25-1 to TRBJ1-6; D is ambiguous. Germline-derived CDR1 and CDR2 are MGHDK and SYGVNS. V shed 7 bases and J shed 10 bases, with 11 bases lying between them. The CDR3 runs to 12 residues. CDR3 residues: CASTLAGSPLHF. The CDR3 coding sequence is TGTGCCAGCACCCTGGCGGGATCACCCCTCCACTTT.

This chain connects TRBV10-3 to TRBJ2-5; TRBD1 aligns across 8 bases. Germline CDR1 reads ENHRY; CDR2 reads SYGVKD. The CDR3 covers 13 residues. With V trimmed by 10 bases and J by 2 bases, 6 bases remained unmatched. Here the CDR3 reads CATGQVKQETQYF. DNA of the CDR3: TGTGCCACGGGACAGGTTAAACAAGAGACCCAGTACTTC.

The chain carries TRBV11-1 and TRBJ2-7; 8 bases are a match to TRBD2. V lost 3 bases, J lost 6 bases, and 7 bases stayed unmatched. This CDR3 has 14 residues. Germline V gene sequence: CDR1 SGHAT, CDR2 FQDESV (reference sequence). CDR3 in DNA: TGTGCCAGCAGCTTGGTTAGCGGGGAGGTCGAGCAGTACTTC. Its protein product is CASSLVSGEVEQYF.

CDR3 DNA: TGTGCCAGCAGCTTGGAACCCTACGAGCAGTACTTC. It codes for CASSLEPYEQYF. This chain connects TRBV5-6 to TRBJ2-7; D not resolved. Looked up from germline, CDR1 is SGHDT and CDR2 is YYEEEE. The V and J ends lost 0 bases and 2 bases respectively, with 3 bases between them. The length of the CDR3 is 12 residues.

The rearrangement joins TRBV5-6 to TRBJ2-7; D is perhaps TRBD2 (6 bases). V shed 3 bases and J shed 5 bases, with 15 bases lying between them. The CDR3 length is 14 residues. Germline values: CDR1 SGHDT, CDR2 YYEEEE. Here the CDR3 reads CASSSRGEGDEQYF. As DNA, the CDR3 is TGTGCCAGCAGCTCGCGGGGTGAAGGGGACGAGCAGTACTTC.

This clone was seen a single time. The chain couples TRBV9 to TRBJ2-5, with 8 bases fitting TRBD2. Per germline, CDR1 SGDLS and CDR2 YYNGEE. Trimming took 0 bases from V and 2 from J; bases not matched to a gene: 6. The CDR3 runs 16 residues. The CDR3 sequence is CASSVESGREQETQYF. For the CDR3, the DNA is TGTGCCAGCAGCGTAGAGTCCGGGAGGGAGCAAGAGACCCAGTACTTC.

The chain combines TRBV6-1 with TRBJ2-1; D might be TRBD1 (6 bases). The CDR3 is made up of 15 amino acids. With 4 bases removed from V and 10 bases from J, the gap between germline ends came to 20 bases. CDR1 is MNHNS, CDR2 SASEGT, per germline. The CDR3 sequence: CASSAQQGIQYEQFF. The CDR3 bases are TGTGCCAGCAGTGCCCAACAGGGAATCCAATACGAGCAGTTCTTC.

This chain's CDR3 is CASSPRTARLFYEQYF. The DNA of the CDR3 is TGTGCCAGCAGCCCACGGACAGCGAGACTTTTCTACGAGCAGTACTTC. The V and J genes are TRBV25-1 and TRBJ2-7; TRBD1 might be the D (6 bases). Trimming took off 6 bases at V and 3 bases at J, with 21 bases between the two ends. Germline CDR1 MGHDK, CDR2 SYGVNS. The CDR3 runs 16 residues.

This clone is termed medium-sized. V and J are TRBV2 and TRBJ2-1; 9 bases agree with TRBD2. There are 14 residues in the CDR3. J lost 9 bases, V lost 8 bases, and 11 bases had no gene match. Per the germline V gene, CDR1 is SNHLY and CDR2 is FYNNEI. The CDR3, as DNA: TGTGCCAGCGGGACCGGGACTAGCCGAAGTGAGCAGTTCTTC. The encoded protein is CASGTGTSRSEQFF.

V is TRBV4-3 and J is TRBJ2-5; 10 bases fit TRBD1. This CDR3 region has 16 residues. V lost 4 bases and J lost 2; bases outside the gene matches: 7. Per germline, CDR1 LGHNA and CDR2 YSLEER. CDR3 sequence: CASSLTRDRGQETQYF. CDR3 DNA sequence: TGCGCCAGCAGCCTTACCCGGGACAGGGGACAAGAGACCCAGTACTTC.

V gene TRBV11-2 combines with J gene TRBJ1-2; 11 nucleotides line up with TRBD1. Germline V lookup: CDR1 SGHAT, CDR2 FQNNGV. The CDR3 is 17 residues long. The J segment lost 4 bases and the V segment lost 2 bases, leaving 9 bases of the junction unmatched. DNA of the CDR3: TGTGCCAGCAGCTTAACCGGGACAGGGGGTCTTAGCTATGGCTACACCTTC. This translates into CASSLTGTGGLSYGYTF.

The chain employs TRBV5-1 and TRBJ2-5; 9 nucleotides align to TRBD2. V lost 5 bases, J lost 5 bases, and 7 bases stayed unmatched. The CDR3 has 14 residues. CDR1 SGHRS and CDR2 YFSETQ come from the germline V gene. The CDR3 DNA sequence: TGCGCCAGCAGACCGGGACTAGCTGGGGAGACCCAGTACTTC. It yields the protein CASRPGLAGETQYF.